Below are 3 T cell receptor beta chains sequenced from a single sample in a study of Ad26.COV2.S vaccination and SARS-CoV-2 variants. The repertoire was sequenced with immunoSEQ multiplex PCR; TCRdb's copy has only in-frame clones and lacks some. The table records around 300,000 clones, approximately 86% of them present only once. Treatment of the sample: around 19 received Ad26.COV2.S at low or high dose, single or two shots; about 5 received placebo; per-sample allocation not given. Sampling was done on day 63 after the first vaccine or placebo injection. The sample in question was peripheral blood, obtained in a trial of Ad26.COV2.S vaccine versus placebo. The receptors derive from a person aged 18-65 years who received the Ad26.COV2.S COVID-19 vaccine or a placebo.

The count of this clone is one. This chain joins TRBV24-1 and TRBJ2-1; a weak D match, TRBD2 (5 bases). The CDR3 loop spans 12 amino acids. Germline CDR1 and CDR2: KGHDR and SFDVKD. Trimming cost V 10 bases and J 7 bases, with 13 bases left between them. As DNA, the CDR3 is TGTGCCACAAGAGGGTTACAGAATGAGCAGTTCTTC. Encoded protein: CATRGLQNEQFF.

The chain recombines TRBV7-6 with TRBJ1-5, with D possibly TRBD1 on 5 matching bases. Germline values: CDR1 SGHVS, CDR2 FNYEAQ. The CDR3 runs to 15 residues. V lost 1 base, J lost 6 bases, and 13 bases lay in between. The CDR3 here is CASSLGGGSGQPQHF. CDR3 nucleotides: TGTGCCAGCAGCTTAGGCGGGGGTTCGGGTCAGCCCCAGCATTTT.

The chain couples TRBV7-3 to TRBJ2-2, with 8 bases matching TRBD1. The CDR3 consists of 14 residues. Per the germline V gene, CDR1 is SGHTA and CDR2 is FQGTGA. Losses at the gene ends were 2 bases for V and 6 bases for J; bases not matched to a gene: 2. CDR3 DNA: TGTGCCAGCAGCTTACAGGGGGCCTCCGGGGAGCTGTTTTTT. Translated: CASSLQGASGELFF.